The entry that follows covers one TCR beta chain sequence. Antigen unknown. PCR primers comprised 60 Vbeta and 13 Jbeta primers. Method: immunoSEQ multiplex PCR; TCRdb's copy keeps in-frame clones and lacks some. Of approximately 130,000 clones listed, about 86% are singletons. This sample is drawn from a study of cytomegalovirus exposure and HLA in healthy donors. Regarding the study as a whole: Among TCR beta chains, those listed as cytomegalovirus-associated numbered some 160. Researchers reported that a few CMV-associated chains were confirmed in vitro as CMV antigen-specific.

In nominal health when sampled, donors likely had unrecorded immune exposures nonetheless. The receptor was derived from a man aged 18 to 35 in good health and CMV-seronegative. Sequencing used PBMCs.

The CDR3 reads CASSPTGGAFGELFF. For the CDR3, the DNA is TGTGCCAGCAGCCCGACAGGGGGCGCTTTCGGGGAGCTGTTTTTT. The J gene is TRBJ2-2, the V gene TRBV7-9; TRBD1 agrees at 10 bases. The junction had 7 bases not matched to a gene; V was cut back by 5 bases and J by 7 bases. The CDR3 spans 15 residues. Germline values: CDR1 SEHNR, CDR2 FQNEAQ (reference sequence).